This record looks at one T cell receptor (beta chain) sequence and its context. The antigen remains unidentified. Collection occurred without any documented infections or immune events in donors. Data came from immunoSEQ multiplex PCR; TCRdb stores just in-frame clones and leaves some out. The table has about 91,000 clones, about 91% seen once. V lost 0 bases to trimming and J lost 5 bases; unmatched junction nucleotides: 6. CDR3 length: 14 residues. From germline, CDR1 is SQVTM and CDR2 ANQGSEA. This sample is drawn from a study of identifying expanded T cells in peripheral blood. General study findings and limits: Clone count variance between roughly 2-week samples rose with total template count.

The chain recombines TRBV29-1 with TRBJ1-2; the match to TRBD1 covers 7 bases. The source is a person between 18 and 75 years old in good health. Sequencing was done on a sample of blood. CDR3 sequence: CSVEEAGQYYGYTF. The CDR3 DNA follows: TGCAGCGTTGAAGAAGCGGGACAGTATTATGGCTACACCTTC.